The rows below give T cell receptor beta chains drawn from one sample of a study of beta chain features in type 1 diabetes. Measured with immunoSEQ multiplex PCR; TCRdb has only the in-frame clones, and not every one. The table records some 410,000 clones, roughly 14% of them present only once. The sequencing input was naive CD4+ T cells from blood. The receptors shown here come from a man aged 30-40 years in good health. The CDR3 runs from the conserved cysteine through the conserved F or W. The D gene is left open where the match is weak. Clone size is stated in some rows and not others, as once, few, many or a class when expanded.

D	size	J	V	CDR3	DNA
NA	few	TRBJ1-1	TRBV4-2	CASSQEAAKNTEAFF	TGTGCCAGCAGCCAAGAAGCGGCTAAGAACACTGAAGCTTTCTTT
NA	NA	TRBJ2-5	TRBV30	CAWVPSQYF	TGTGCCTGGGTCCCGTCCCAGTACTTC
NA	NA	TRBJ2-3	TRBV4-2	CASSQGPGNRIYTQYF	TGTGCCAGCAGCCAAGGGCCCGGGAACAGAATTTATACGCAGTATTTT
NA	NA	TRBJ1-1	TRBV29-1	CSVAEKNTEAFF	TGCAGCGTTGCAGAAAAGAACACTGAAGCTTTCTTT
NA	few	TRBJ2-3	TRBV30	CAWSKGRRTDTQYF	TGTGCCTGGAGTAAGGGGCGGCGCACAGATACGCAGTATTTT
NA	few	TRBJ2-7	TRBV7-2	CASMGGPRWYEQYF	TGTGCCAGCATGGGGGGACCCCGTTGGTACGAGCAGTACTTC
NA	NA	TRBJ2-1	TRBV27	CATSRENYNEQFF	TGTGCCACCTCGAGGGAGAACTACAATGAGCAGTTCTTC
NA	NA	TRBJ2-6	TRBV9	CASSVSVSGANVLTF	TGTGCCAGCAGCGTCTCAGTCTCTGGGGCCAACGTCCTGACTTTC
TRBD1	few	TRBJ2-1	TRBV10-3	CAIARPHGQGYNEQFF	TGTGCCATCGCCAGGCCGCACGGACAGGGCTACAATGAGCAGTTCTTC
NA	NA	TRBJ2-5	TRBV30	CAWSTSLQRFQETQYF	TGTGCCTGGAGCACATCCCTCCAGCGGTTTCAAGAGACCCAGTACTTC
NA	few	TRBJ2-1	TRBV7-2	CASSLRQGLINEQFF	TGTGCCAGCAGCTTACGTCAGGGTCTTATCAATGAGCAGTTCTTC
TRBD2	few	TRBJ2-5	TRBV9	CASSVVGTSLETQYF	TGTGCCAGCAGCGTAGTAGGGACTAGCTTAGAGACCCAGTACTTC
NA	many	TRBJ2-7	TRBV29-1	CSVPGAYEQYF	TGCAGCGTCCCTGGGGCCTACGAGCAGTACTTC
NA	few	TRBJ1-2	TRBV6-1	CASRTSGEHGYTF	TGTGCCAGCAGGACCTCAGGGGAACATGGCTACACCTTC
NA	NA	TRBJ1-5	TRBV19	CASSDPNQPQHF	TGTGCCAGTAGTGATCCAAATCAGCCCCAGCATTTT
NA	NA	TRBJ2-7	TRBV7-2	CASSSRGGGYEQYF	TGTGCCAGCAGCTCCCGCGGCGGTGGCTACGAGCAGTACTTC
NA	few	TRBJ2-5	TRBV19	CASSIDHGEETQYF	TGTGCCAGTAGTATAGATCATGGGGAAGAGACCCAGTACTTC
NA	few	TRBJ2-1	TRBV9	CASSVVGGHNEQFF	TGTGCCAGCAGCGTAGTGGGGGGTCACAATGAGCAGTTCTTC
NA	many	TRBJ1-6	TRBV13	CASSNNRADGTLHF	TGTGCCAGCAGCAACAACAGGGCCGACGGCACCCTCCACTTT
TRBD1	few	TRBJ1-2	TRBV4-3	CASSQDPRTGGYGYTF	TGCGCCAGCAGCCAAGATCCCAGGACAGGGGGCTATGGCTACACCTTC
NA	NA	TRBJ1-1	TRBV30	CAWRMRRTEAFF	TGTGCCTGGAGGATGCGGCGCACTGAAGCTTTCTTT
TRBD1	NA	TRBJ1-5	TRBV7-2	CASSQTGTGNQPQHF	TGTGCCAGCAGCCAGACCGGGACAGGCAATCAGCCCCAGCATTTT
NA	few	TRBJ1-4	TRBV29-1	CSVERRPTNEKLFF	TGCAGCGTTGAGAGACGTCCCACTAATGAAAAACTGTTTTTT
NA	few	TRBJ2-2	TRBV6-6	CASTGLAFTGELFF	TGTGCCAGCACAGGGCTAGCTTTTACCGGGGAGCTGTTTTTT
TRBD1	NA	TRBJ1-3	TRBV30	CAWSRDRGSGNTIYF	TGTGCCTGGAGTAGAGACAGGGGCTCTGGAAACACCATATATTTT
NA	NA	TRBJ2-5	TRBV27	CASKLWGQETQYF	TGTGCCAGCAAGTTATGGGGCCAAGAGACCCAGTACTTC
NA	NA	TRBJ2-3	TRBV5-4	CASTAGSSPTDTQYF	TGTGCCAGCACCGCGGGGTCTAGCCCCACAGATACGCAGTATTTT
NA	NA	TRBJ1-1	TRBV7-2	CASRPQGGNTEAFF	TGTGCCAGCAGACCGCAGGGTGGGAACACTGAAGCTTTCTTT
NA	few	TRBJ1-3	TRBV5-6	CASSLKGNTIYF	TGTGCCAGCAGCTTGAAGGGAAACACCATATATTTT
NA	NA	TRBJ2-1	TRBV4-3	CASSPAFVEPTYNEQFF	TGCGCCAGCAGCCCGGCTTTTGTGGAACCAACTTACAATGAGCAGTTCTTC
NA	many	TRBJ2-3	TRBV30	CAWSMGLSDTQYF	TGTGCCTGGAGTATGGGACTCTCAGATACGCAGTATTTT
TRBD1	few	TRBJ1-1	TRBV9	CASSATPTGDTEAFF	TGTGCCAGCAGCGCTACCCCAACAGGGGACACTGAAGCTTTCTTT
NA	few	TRBJ1-2	TRBV29-1	CSATGTFNYGYTF	TGCAGCGCCACCGGGACCTTTAACTATGGCTACACCTTC
NA	NA	TRBJ2-4	TRBV7-8	CASSLGGTQNIQYF	TGTGCCAGCAGCTTGGGCGGGACCCAAAACATTCAGTACTTC
NA	NA	TRBJ2-2	TRBV4-2	CASSQEASFTGELFF	TGTGCCAGCAGCCAAGAGGCCTCATTCACCGGGGAGCTGTTTTTT
TRBD1	NA	TRBJ2-5	TRBV7-9	CASSRQGTAEETQYF	TGTGCCAGCAGCCGACAAGGGACAGCCGAAGAGACCCAGTACTTC
NA	NA	TRBJ1-6	TRBV29-1	CSVVGLGGQDPLHF	TGCAGCGTTGTAGGTCTCGGGGGGCAGGATCCCCTCCACTTT
NA	NA	TRBJ2-2	TRBV25-1	CASSESGAPRAGELFF	TGTGCCAGCAGTGAATCAGGGGCTCCAAGAGCCGGGGAGCTGTTTTTT
NA	NA	TRBJ1-5	TRBV29-1	CSVGGNGNQPQHF	TGCAGCGTTGGAGGTAATGGGAATCAGCCCCAGCATTTT
TRBD2	few	TRBJ2-3	TRBV7-2	CASSMTSGGEWTQYF	TGTGCCAGCAGCATGACTAGCGGGGGGGAGTGGACGCAGTATTTT
TRBD2	NA	TRBJ2-3	TRBV19	CASRQSGSITDTQYF	TGTGCCAGTAGGCAGAGCGGGAGTATCACAGATACGCAGTATTTT
NA	few	TRBJ2-1	TRBV9	CASSVATGVDEQFF	TGTGCCAGCAGCGTAGCTACGGGGGTGGATGAGCAGTTCTTC
NA	few	TRBJ2-3	TRBV7-9	CASSPRGGGGQDTQYF	TGTGCCAGCAGCCCCAGGGGGGGCGGGGGACAAGATACGCAGTATTTT
TRBD1	few	TRBJ1-2	TRBV29-1	CSVGQGDGGYTF	TGCAGCGTGGGACAGGGGGATGGTGGCTACACCTTC
TRBD2	NA	TRBJ2-3	TRBV7-7	CASSSSGNTDTQYF	TGTGCTAGCAGTTCTAGCGGAAACACAGATACGCAGTATTTT
NA	few	TRBJ2-3	TRBV25-1	CASSVRNTQYF	TGTGCCAGCAGTGTTAGGAATACGCAGTATTTT
TRBD1	NA	TRBJ2-7	TRBV7-6	CASSLGTGYYEQYF	TGTGCCAGCAGCTTAGGGACAGGGTACTACGAGCAGTACTTC
TRBD1	NA	TRBJ2-5	TRBV18	CASSPTGARETQYF	TGTGCCAGCTCGCCCACAGGGGCGAGAGAGACCCAGTACTTC
TRBD1	NA	TRBJ1-4	TRBV4-3	CASSQERPRGRGEKLFF	TGCGCCAGCAGCCAAGAAAGGCCCAGGGGGCGAGGAGAAAAACTGTTTTTT
NA	few	TRBJ1-1	TRBV10-3	CAISELGMNTEAFF	TGTGCCATCAGTGAGTTGGGTATGAACACTGAAGCTTTCTTT
NA	NA	TRBJ2-4	TRBV5-4	CASSPDGMQNIQYF	TGTGCCAGCAGCCCCGACGGGATGCAAAACATTCAGTACTTC
NA	few	TRBJ2-1	TRBV9	CASSVRGLLNEQFF	TGTGCCAGCAGCGTTCGGGGCCTACTCAATGAGCAGTTCTTC
TRBD1	few	TRBJ1-1	TRBV6-5	CASSTTGQKNTEAFF	TGTGCCAGCAGTACCACGGGACAGAAGAACACTGAAGCTTTCTTT
NA	NA	TRBJ1-2	TRBV7-9	CASSASGEGDTF	TGTGCCAGCAGCGCCTCAGGGGAAGGGGACACCTTC
NA	NA	TRBJ2-5	TRBV7-6	CASSLSGETQYF	TGTGCCAGCAGCTTATCTGGAGAGACCCAGTACTTC